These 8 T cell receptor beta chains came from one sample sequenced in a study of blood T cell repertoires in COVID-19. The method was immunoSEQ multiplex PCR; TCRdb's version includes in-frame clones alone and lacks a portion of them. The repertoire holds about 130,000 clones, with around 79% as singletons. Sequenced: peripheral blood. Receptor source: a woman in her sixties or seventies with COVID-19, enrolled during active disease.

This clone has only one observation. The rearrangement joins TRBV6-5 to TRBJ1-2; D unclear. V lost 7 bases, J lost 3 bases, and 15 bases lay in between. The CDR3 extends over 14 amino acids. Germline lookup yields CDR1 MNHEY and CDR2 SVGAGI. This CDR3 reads CASNWKLGDYGYTF. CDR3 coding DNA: TGTGCCAGCAATTGGAAGCTTGGAGACTATGGCTACACCTTC.

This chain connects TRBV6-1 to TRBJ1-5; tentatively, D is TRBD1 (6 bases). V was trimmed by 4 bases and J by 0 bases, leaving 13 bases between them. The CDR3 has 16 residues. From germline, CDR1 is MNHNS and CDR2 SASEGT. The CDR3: CASSGGTLYSNQPQHF. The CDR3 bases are TGTGCCAGCAGTGGGGGGACACTTTATAGCAATCAGCCCCAGCATTTT.

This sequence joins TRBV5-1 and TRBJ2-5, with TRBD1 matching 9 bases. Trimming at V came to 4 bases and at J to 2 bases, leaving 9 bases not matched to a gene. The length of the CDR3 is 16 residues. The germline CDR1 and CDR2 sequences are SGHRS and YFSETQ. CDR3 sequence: CASSGNNRGRQETQYF. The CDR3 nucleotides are TGCGCCAGCAGCGGAAACAACAGGGGGCGGCAAGAGACCCAGTACTTC.

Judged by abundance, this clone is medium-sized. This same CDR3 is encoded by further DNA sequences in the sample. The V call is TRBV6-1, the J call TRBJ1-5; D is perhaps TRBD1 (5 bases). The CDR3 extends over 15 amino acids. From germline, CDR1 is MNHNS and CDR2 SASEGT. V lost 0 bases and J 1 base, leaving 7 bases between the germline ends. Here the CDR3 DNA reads TGTGCCAGCAGTGAAGCGGGGCCGAGCAATCAGCCCCAGCATTTT. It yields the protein CASSEAGPSNQPQHF.

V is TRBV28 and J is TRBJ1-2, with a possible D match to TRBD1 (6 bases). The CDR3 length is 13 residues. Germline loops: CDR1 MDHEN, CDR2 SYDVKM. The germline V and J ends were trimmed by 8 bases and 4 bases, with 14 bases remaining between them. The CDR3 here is CASLGGRGYGYTF. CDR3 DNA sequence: TGTGCCAGCTTGGGGGGGCGCGGCTATGGCTACACCTTC.

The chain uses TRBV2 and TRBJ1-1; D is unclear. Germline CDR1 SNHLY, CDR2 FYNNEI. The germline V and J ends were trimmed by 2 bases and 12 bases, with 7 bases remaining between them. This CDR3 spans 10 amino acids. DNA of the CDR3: TGTGCCAGCAGTGAAAGCTTTACTTTCTTT. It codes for CASSESFTFF.

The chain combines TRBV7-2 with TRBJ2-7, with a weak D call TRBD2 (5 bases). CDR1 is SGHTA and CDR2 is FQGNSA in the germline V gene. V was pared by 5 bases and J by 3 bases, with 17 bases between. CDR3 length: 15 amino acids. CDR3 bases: TGTGCCAGCAGCCTTCTCCCGGGGTCGGGCTACGAGCAGTACTTC. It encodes CASSLLPGSGYEQYF.

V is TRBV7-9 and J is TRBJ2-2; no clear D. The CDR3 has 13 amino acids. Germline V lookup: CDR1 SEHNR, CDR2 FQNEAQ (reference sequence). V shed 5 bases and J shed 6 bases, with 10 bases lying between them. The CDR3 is CASSPEPAGELFF. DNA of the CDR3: TGTGCCAGCAGCCCCGAACCGGCCGGGGAGCTGTTTTTT.